The entry below describes one TCR beta chain. Its antigen is unknown. The data originate from a study of naive and memory T cell subsets. Two oligonucleotides, mixed equimolar, formed the beta constant-region primer covering TRBC1 and TRBC2. TCRdb itself ran the UMI-ligation and nested PCR reads through MiXCR, one entry per CDR3 protein. The sample shows some 150,000 distinct CDR3 sequences, 17% of them seen only once. Overall study results and limits: Over 85% of naive TCR sequences appeared only once, unlike memory subsets.

CDR1 is SGHAT, CDR2 FQNNGV, per germline. Trimming left V 2 bases short and J 0 bases short, with 4 bases between. The CDR3 runs to 13 residues. This clonotype was sampled from a human donor in good health. J is TRBJ1-1 and V is TRBV11-2; D unclear. The specimen was naive CD4+ T cells from blood. CDR3 region: CASSLHLNTEAFF. Here the CDR3 DNA reads TGTGCCAGCAGCTTACACCTGAACACTGAAGCTTTCTTT.